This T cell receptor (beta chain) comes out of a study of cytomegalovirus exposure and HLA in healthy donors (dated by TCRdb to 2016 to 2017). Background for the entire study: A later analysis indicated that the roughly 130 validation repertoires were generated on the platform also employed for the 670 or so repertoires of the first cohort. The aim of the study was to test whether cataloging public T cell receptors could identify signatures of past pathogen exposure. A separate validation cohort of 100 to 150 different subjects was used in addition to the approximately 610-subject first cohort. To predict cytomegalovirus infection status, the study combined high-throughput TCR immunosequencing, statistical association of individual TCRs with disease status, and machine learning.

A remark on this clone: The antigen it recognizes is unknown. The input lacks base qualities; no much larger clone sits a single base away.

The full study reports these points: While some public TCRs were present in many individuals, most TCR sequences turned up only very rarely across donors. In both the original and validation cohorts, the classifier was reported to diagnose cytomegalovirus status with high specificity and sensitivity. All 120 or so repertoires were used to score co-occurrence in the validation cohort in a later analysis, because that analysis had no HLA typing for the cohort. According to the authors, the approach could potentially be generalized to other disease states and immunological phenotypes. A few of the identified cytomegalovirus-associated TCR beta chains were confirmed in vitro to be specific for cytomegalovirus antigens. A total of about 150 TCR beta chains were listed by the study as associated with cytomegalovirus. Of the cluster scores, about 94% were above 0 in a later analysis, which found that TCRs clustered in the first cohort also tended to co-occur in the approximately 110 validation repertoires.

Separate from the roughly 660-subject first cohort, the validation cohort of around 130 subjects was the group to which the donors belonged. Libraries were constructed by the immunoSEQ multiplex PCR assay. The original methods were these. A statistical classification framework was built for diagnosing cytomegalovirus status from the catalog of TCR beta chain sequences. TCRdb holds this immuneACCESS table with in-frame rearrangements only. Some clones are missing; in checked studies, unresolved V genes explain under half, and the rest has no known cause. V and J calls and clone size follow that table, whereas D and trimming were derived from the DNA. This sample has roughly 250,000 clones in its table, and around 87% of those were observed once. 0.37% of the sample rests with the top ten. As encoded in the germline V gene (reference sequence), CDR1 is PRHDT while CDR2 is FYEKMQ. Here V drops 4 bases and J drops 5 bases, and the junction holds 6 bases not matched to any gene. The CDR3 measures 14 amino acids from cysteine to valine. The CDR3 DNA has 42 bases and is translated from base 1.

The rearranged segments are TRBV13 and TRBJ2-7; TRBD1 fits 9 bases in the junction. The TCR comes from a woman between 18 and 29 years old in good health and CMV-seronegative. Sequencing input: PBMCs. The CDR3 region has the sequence CASSSRDRDNEQYV. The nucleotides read TGTGCCAGCAGCTCCCGGGACAGGGACAACGAGCAGTACGTC.